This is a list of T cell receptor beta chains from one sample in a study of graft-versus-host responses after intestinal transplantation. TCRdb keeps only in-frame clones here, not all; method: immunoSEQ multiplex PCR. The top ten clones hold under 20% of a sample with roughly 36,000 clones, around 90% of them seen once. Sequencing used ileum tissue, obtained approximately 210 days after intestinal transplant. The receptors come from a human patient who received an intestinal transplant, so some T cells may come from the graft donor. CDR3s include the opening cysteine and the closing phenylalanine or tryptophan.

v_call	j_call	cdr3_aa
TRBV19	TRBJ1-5	CASQSRGYSNQPQHF
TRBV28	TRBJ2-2	CASSSPGQGTGELFF
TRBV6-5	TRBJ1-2	CASSYFRGTNYGYTF
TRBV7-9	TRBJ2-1	CASSLFWNSYNEQFF
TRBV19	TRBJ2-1	CASSPDRYNEQFF
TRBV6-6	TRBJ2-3	CASSYSDRLTDTQYF
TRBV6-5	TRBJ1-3	CASKELSGNTIYF
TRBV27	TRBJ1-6	CASSSMYYSPLHF
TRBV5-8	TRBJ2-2	CASARGRTGELFF
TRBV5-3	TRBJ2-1	CARTMWGYNEQFF
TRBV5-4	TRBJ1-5	CASSFGSNQPQHF
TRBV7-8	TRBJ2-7	CASSGLVYEQYF
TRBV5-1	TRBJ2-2	CASSFGTGGTGELFF
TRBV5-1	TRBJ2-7	CASSLALADSYEQYF
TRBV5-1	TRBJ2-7	CASSLGARGEQYF
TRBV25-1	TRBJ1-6	CASSEYLGGSPLHF
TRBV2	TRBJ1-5	CASRGQGNQPQHF
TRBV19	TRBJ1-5	CASSIGTGGNQPQHF
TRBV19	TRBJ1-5	CASSIDSGTVNNQPQHF
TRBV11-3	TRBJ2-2	CASAGGLNTGELFF
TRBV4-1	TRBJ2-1	CASSLQGTSVYNEQFF
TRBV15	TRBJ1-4	CATSRDGRINEKLFF
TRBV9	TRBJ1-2	CASSVDQGPDYGYTF
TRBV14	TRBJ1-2	CASSQPGDFNYGYTF
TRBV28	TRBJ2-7	CASSLRYEQYF
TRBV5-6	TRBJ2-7	CASSPYEQYF
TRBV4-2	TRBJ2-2	CASSQERDGGELFF
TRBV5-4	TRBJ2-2	CASSLGQGASTGELFF
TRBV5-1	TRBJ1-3	CASSLQGAAGNTIYF
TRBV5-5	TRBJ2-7	CASSSLMGAYEQYF
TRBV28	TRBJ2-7	CASTVAGYEQYF
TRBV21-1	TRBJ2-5	CASSKRGRQGIWETQYF
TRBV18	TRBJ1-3	CASSPRGQLSGNTIYF
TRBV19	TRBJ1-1	CASTHPAGEDTEAFF
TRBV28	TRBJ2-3	CASSRGESDTDTQYF